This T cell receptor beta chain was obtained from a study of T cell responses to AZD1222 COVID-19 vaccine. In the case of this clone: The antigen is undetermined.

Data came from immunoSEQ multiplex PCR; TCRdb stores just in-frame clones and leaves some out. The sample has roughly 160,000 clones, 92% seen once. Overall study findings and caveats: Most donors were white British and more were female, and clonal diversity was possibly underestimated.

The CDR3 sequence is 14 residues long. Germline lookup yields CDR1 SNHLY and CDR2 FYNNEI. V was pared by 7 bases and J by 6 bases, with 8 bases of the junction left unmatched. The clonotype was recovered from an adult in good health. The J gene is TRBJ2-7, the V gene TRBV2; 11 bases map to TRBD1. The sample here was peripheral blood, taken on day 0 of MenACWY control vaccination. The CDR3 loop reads CASNRDRGSREQYF. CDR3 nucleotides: TGTGCCAGCAACCGGGACAGGGGGAGCCGCGAGCAGTACTTC. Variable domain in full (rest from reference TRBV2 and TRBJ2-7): EPEVTQTPSHQVTQMGQEVILRCVPISNHLYFYWYRQILGQKVEFLVSFYNNEISEKSEIFDDQFSVERPDGSNFTLKIRSTKLEDSAMYFCASNRDRGSREQYFGPGTRLTVT.